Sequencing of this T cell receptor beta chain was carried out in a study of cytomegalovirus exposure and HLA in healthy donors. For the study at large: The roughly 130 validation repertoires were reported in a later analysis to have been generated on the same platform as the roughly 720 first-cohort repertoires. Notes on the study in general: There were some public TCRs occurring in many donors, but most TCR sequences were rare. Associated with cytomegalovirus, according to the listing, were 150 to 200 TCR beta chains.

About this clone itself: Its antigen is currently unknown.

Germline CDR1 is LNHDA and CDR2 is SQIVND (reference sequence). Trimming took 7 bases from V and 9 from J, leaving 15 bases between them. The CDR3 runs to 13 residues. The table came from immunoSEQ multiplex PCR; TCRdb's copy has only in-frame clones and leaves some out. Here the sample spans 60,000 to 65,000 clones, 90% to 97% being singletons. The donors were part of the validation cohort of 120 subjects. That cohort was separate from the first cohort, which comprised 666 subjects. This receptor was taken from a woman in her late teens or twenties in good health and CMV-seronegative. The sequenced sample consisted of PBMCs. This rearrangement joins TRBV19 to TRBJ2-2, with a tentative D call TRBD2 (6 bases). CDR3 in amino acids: CASTFGSSRELFF. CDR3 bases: TGTGCCAGTACCTTCGGGAGCAGCCGGGAGCTGTTTTTT.